A single sample is the source of the 13 T cell receptor beta chains below, sequenced in a study of technical replicates of blood from a few donors. TCRdb's copy holds only in-frame clones and misses some; the assay was immunoSEQ multiplex PCR. The table records 60,000 to 85,000 clones, 90% to 95% of them present only once. The sample taken for sequencing was T cells isolated from PBMCs. The receptors were sampled from a human donor in good health.

The chain couples TRBV6-6 to TRBJ2-3; D is possibly TRBD2 (5 bases). The germline V gene has CDR1 MNHNY and CDR2 SVGAGI (reference sequence). CDR3 length: 12 amino acids. V was cut by 5 bases and J by 6 bases, with 9 bases left in between. CDR3 sequence: CASSRTQDTQYF. CDR3 sequence (DNA): TGTGCCAGCAGTCGGACTCAGGATACGCAGTATTTT.

This clone was seen only once. The chain joins TRBV30 to TRBJ1-5; 8 nucleotides agree with TRBD1. The J segment lost 2 bases and the V segment lost 1 base, leaving 4 bases of the junction unmatched. The V gene's germline CDR1 is GTSNPN and CDR2 SVGIG (reference sequence). This CDR3 has 15 residues. CDR3 loop: CAWSAGGSGNQPQHF. CDR3 nucleotides: TGTGCCTGGAGTGCAGGGGGCTCGGGCAATCAGCCCCAGCATTTT.

The chain couples TRBV7-8 to TRBJ1-2; 9 nucleotides match TRBD1. J was trimmed by 2 bases and V by 5 bases; bases with no gene match: 12. This CDR3 has 17 residues. Per germline, CDR1 SGHVS and CDR2 FQNEAQ. The CDR3 DNA sequence: TGTGCCAGCAGCGAAACGGGGACAGGGAAATCCAACTATGGCTACACCTTC. As protein: CASSETGTGKSNYGYTF.

This sequence joins TRBV11-1 and TRBJ1-1; 7 bases align to TRBD1. Looked up from germline, CDR1 is SGHAT and CDR2 is FQDESV (reference sequence). The CDR3 is 13 residues long. J lost 7 bases, V lost 5 bases, and 7 bases had no gene match. CDR3 nucleotides: TGTGCCAGCAGCCTAGACAGGGAAGTTGAAGCTTTCTTT. This codes for CASSLDREVEAFF.

V is TRBV9 and J is TRBJ1-5; 9 positions agree with TRBD1. This CDR3 region has 16 residues. Germline CDR1 is SGDLS and CDR2 is YYNGEE. The J segment lost 11 bases and the V segment lost 4 bases, leaving 16 bases of the junction unmatched. CDR3 in amino acids: CASSPGGDRGTSAQHF. Written as DNA, the CDR3 is TGTGCCAGCAGCCCCGGAGGAGACAGGGGGACCTCAGCCCAGCATTTT.

The chain links TRBV27 to TRBJ2-7; D not certain. From germline, CDR1 is MNHEY and CDR2 SMNVEV (reference sequence). The CDR3 sequence is 13 residues long. The ends were cut back, 2 bases at V and 6 bases at J, with 11 bases in the middle. For the CDR3, the DNA is TGTGCCAGCAGTTTAACGGCGGTCCGCGAGCAGTACTTC. Protein: CASSLTAVREQYF.

V usage is TRBV11-3 and J usage is TRBJ1-2, with D maybe TRBD1 (6 bases). Germline CDR1 reads SGHNT; CDR2 reads YENEEA. V dropped 5 bases and J dropped 4 bases, with 11 bases sitting between them. The CDR3 consists of 13 residues. The CDR3: CASSLRGTYGYTF. CDR3 DNA sequence: TGTGCCAGCAGCCTGAGGGGGACCTATGGCTACACCTTC.

The rearrangement uses TRBV19 and TRBJ2-7, with a tentative D call TRBD2 (6 bases). The CDR3 loop spans 14 amino acids. V was clipped by 1 base and J by 2 bases, with 9 bases between them. CDR1 is LNHDA and CDR2 is SQIVND in the germline V gene (reference sequence). CDR3 in amino acids: CASSIGGDAYEQYF. The DNA of the CDR3 is TGTGCCAGTAGTATAGGCGGGGACGCCTACGAGCAGTACTTC.

The rearrangement links TRBV10-3 to TRBJ2-3; 7 bases align to TRBD2. The CDR3 spans 18 residues. The germline gives CDR1 ENHRY, CDR2 SYGVKD. V lost 2 bases to trimming and J lost 4 bases; unmatched junction nucleotides: 15. The CDR3 DNA reads TGTGCCATCAGTGAGCTCCCACGACGGGGGGTTCGTCCAGATACGCAGTATTTT. Protein: CAISELPRRGVRPDTQYF.

The V and J genes are TRBV19 and TRBJ2-1; TRBD2 matches at 7 bases. V shed 8 bases and J 3 bases; nucleotides not matched to a gene: 4. This CDR3 comprises 13 residues. The germline V gene has CDR1 LNHDA and CDR2 SQIVND (reference sequence). The CDR3 region is CASSRDYYNEQFF. Here the CDR3 DNA reads TGTGCCAGTTCCCGGGACTACTACAATGAGCAGTTCTTC.

The V gene is TRBV4-1, the J gene TRBJ2-2; D is unclear. Germline loops: CDR1 MGHRA, CDR2 YSYEKL. V was shortened by 4 bases and J by 7 bases, with 4 bases between the two germline ends. The CDR3 is 11 residues long. The CDR3: CASSRGGELFF. CDR3 nucleotides: TGCGCCAGCAGCCGCGGCGGGGAGCTGTTTTTT.

The genes are TRBV11-3 and TRBJ2-1; D unclear. The V end was cut by 0 bases, the J end by 12 bases, with 12 bases between. The CDR3 length is 13 residues. Germline V lookup: CDR1 SGHNT, CDR2 YENEEA. CDR3 in DNA: TGTGCCAGCAGCTTAGATCGAAACTCGCGGCAGTTCTTC. This sequence encodes CASSLDRNSRQFF.

The chain combines TRBV2 with TRBJ1-5; the match to TRBD1 covers 7 bases. The CDR3 is 15 residues long. J gave up 5 bases and V 7 bases, and 11 bases lay outside the gene matches. CDR1 is SNHLY, CDR2 FYNNEI, per germline. The CDR3 DNA is TGTGCCAGCAAGGGGGTCCGGGACAGTGATCAGCCCCAGCATTTT. Protein sequence: CASKGVRDSDQPQHF.